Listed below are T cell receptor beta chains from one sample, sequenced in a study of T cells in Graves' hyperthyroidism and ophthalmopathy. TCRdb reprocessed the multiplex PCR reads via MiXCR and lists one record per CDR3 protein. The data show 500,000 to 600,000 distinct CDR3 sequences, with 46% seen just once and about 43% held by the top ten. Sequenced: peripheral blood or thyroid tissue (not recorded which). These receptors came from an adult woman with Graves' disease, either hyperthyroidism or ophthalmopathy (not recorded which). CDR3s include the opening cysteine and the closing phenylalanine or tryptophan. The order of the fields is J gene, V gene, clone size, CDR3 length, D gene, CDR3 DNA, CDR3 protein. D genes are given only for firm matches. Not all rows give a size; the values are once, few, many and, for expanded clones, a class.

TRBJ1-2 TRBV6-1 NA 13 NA TGTGCCAGCAGTGAAACGTGGGACTATGGCTACACCTTC CASSETWDYGYTF
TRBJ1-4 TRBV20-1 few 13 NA TGCAGTGCTAGACTCGGACAGAATGAAAAACTGTTTTTT CSARLGQNEKLFF
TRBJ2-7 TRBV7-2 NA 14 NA TGTGCCAGCAGCCAGTTTGACGGGTCCTACGAGCAGTACTTC CASSQFDGSYEQYF
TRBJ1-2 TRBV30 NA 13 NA TGTGCCTGGAACGGCAGAGGCGTCGATGGCTACACCTTC CAWNGRGVDGYTF
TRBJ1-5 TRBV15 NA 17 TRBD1 TGTGCCACCAGCCTGGCGGCAGGGGGCGCTGGCAATCAGCCCCAGCATTTT CATSLAAGGAGNQPQHF
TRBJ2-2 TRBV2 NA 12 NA TGTGCCAGCCTAAGGGACACCGGGGAGCTGTTTTTT CASLRDTGELFF
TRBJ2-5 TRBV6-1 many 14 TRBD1 TGTGCCAGCGGGGGAACAGGGGGCGGGGAGACCCAGTACTTC CASGGTGGGETQYF
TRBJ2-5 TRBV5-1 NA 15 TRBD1 TGCGCCAGCAGCTCAGGACAGGGGGCAATGGAGACCCAGTACTTC CASSSGQGAMETQYF
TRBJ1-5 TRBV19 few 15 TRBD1 TGTGCCAGTAGTATGATTTCACAGGGGAATCAGCCCCAGCATTTT CASSMISQGNQPQHF
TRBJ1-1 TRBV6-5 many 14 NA TGTGCCAGCAGTTACTCTTGGACCAACACTGAAGCTTTCTTT CASSYSWTNTEAFF
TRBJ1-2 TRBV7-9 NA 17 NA TGTGCCAGCACCTCTAACCGGACACATAGGTCCCTTTGGGGCTATACCTTC CASTSNRTHRSLWGYTF
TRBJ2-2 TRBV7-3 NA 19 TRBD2 TGTGCCAGCAGCTTAACCCCGGGACTAGCGGGAGTGGGCACCGGGGAGCTGTTTTTT CASSLTPGLAGVGTGELFF
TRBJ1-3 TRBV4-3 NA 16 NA TGCGCCAGCAGCCAAGAGAAGCCGGGCTCTGGAAACACCATATATTTT CASSQEKPGSGNTIYF
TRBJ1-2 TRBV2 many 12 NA TGTGCCAGCAGCCAGGGGAACTATGGCTACACCTTC CASSQGNYGYTF
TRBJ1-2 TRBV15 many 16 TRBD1 TGTGCCACCAGCAGAGATCTTCCTGACAGGGACTATGGCTACACCTTC CATSRDLPDRDYGYTF
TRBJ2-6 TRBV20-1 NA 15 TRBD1 TGCAGTGCTAGAGTACAGGGGACCGGGGCCAACGTCCTGACTTTC CSARVQGTGANVLTF
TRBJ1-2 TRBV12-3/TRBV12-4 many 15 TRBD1 TGTGCCAGCACCCGATTCGGACAGGGGGCCGATGGCTACACCTTC CASTRFGQGADGYTF
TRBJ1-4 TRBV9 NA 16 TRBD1 TGTGCCAGCAGCGTAGCCGGGACAGGGGCTAATGAAAAACTGTTTTTT CASSVAGTGANEKLFF
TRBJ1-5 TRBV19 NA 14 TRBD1 TGTGCCAGTCAGATCACAGGGGCCGGTCAGCCCCAGCATTTT CASQITGAGQPQHF
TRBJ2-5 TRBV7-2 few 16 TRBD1 TGTGCCAGCAGCTTACAGACAGGGGCCGGACGAAGGACCCAGTACTTC CASSLQTGAGRRTQYF
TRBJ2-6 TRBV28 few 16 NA TGTGCCAGCAGTCCCCTCCTTGGCTCTGGGGCCAACGTCCTGACTTTC CASSPLLGSGANVLTF
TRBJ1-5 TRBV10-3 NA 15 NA TGTGCCATCAGGGACGTGGACAGACCCGAACAGCCCCAGCATTTT CAIRDVDRPEQPQHF
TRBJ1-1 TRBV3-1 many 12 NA TGTGCCAGCAGCCGTCAGAACACTGAAGCTTTCTTT CASSRQNTEAFF
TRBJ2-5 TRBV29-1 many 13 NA TGCAGCGTTGAAGAGCCGCGGGGAGAGACCCAGTACTTC CSVEEPRGETQYF
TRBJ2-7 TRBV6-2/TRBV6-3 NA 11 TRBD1 TGTGCCAGCCACAGGGGCGGAGAGCAGTACTTC CASHRGGEQYF
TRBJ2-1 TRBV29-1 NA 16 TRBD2 TGCAGCGTTGAAGAGGGTCGCGGGAGCTCCTACAATGAGCAGTTCTTC CSVEEGRGSSYNEQFF
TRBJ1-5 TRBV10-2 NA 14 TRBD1 TGCGCCAGCAGTTTTGACAGGGTCAATCAGCCCCAGCATTTT CASSFDRVNQPQHF
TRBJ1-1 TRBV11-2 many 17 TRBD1 TGTGCCAGCAGACCTGGACAGGGAGGGATCCTGAACACTGAAGCTTTCTTT CASRPGQGGILNTEAFF
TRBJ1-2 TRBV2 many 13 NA TGTGCCAGCATTACGGGGACGTCCGGTGGCTACACCTTC CASITGTSGGYTF
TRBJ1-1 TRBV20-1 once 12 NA TGCAGTGCGAGAACCCCCGGACAGCCGGCTTTCTTT CSARTPGQPAFF
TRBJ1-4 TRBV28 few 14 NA TGTGCCAGCAGTTTACGGGGGGTAGGAGAAAAACTGTTTTTT CASSLRGVGEKLFF
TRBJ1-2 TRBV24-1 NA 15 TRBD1 TGTGCCACCAGTGATCCCGGGACAGGGCCATACGGCTACACCTTC CATSDPGTGPYGYTF
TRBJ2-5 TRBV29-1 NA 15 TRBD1 TGCAGCGTTGAGGGGGACAGGGGGTTTGGAGAGACCCAGTACTTC CSVEGDRGFGETQYF
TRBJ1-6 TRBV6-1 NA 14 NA TGTGCCAGCAGTGAGGGGGCCGATAATTCACCCCTCCACTTT CASSEGADNSPLHF
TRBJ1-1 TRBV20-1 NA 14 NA TGCAGTGCGAGTCCAGGGGTGCGGAACACTGAAGCTTTCTTT CSASPGVRNTEAFF
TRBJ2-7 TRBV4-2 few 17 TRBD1 TGTGCCAGCAGCCGGTGGTCCGGGACAGCGCAGATCTACGAGCAGTACTTC CASSRWSGTAQIYEQYF
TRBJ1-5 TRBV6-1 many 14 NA TGTGCCAGCAGACGTGGAGGATCAAATCAGCCCCAGCATTTT CASRRGGSNQPQHF
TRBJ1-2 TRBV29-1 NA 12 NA TGCAGCGTTCGGTACAGCGTCTATGGCTACACCTTC CSVRYSVYGYTF
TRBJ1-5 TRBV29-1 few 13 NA TGCAGCGTTGAAGACAGTTCCAATCAGCCCCAGCATTTT CSVEDSSNQPQHF
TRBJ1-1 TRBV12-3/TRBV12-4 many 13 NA TGTGCCAGCGGGAAGACAGTTAACTCTGAAGCTTTCTTT CASGKTVNSEAFF
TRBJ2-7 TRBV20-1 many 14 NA TGCAGTGCTCCCCCCGGGGGTCGGAGATACGAGCAGTACTTC CSAPPGGRRYEQYF
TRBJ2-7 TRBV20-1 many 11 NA TGCAGTGCTAGCGCCTTCTTCGAGCAGTACTTC CSASAFFEQYF